This T cell receptor (beta chain) was retrieved from a study of cytomegalovirus exposure and HLA in healthy donors. The germline CDR1 and CDR2 sequences are MNHEY and SVGAGI. With 2 bases clipped from V and 2 bases from J, the junction kept 1 base outside the gene matches. There are 14 residues in the CDR3. Method: immunoSEQ multiplex PCR; TCRdb's copy keeps in-frame clones and lacks some. The table shows fewer than 250,000 clones, with about 82% occurring only once. The V gene is TRBV6-5, the J gene TRBJ2-7; 9 bases are a match to TRBD1. The sequencing sample was made of PBMCs. This TCR derives from a woman aged 18 to 35 in good health and CMV-seronegative. The CDR3: CASSYGTGTYEQYF. CDR3 DNA: TGTGCCAGCAGTTACGGGACAGGGACCTACGAGCAGTACTTC.